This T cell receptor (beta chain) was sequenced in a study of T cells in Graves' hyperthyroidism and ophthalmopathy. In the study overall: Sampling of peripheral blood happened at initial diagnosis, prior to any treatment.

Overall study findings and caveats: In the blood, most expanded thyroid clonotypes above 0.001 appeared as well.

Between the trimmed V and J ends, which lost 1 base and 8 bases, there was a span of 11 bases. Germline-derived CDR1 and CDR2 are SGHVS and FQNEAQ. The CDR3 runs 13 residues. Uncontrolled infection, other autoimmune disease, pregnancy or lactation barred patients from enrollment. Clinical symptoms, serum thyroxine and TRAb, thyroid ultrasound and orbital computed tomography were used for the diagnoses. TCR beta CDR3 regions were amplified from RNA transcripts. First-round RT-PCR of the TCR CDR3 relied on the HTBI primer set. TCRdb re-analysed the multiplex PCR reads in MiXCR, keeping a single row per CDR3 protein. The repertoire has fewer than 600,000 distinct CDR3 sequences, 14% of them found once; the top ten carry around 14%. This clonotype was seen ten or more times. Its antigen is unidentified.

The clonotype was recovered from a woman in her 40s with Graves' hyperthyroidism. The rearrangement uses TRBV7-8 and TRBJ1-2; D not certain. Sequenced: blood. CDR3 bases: TGTGCCAGCAGCTTAGGAACGAACGGGGGCTACACCTTC. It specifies CASSLGTNGGYTF. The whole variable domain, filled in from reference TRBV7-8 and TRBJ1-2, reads GAGVSQSPRYKVAKRGQDVALRCDPISGHVSLFWYQQALGQGPEFLTYFQNEAQLDKSGLPSDRFFAERPEGSVSTLKIQRTQQEDSAVYLCASSLGTNGGYTFGSGTRLTVV.